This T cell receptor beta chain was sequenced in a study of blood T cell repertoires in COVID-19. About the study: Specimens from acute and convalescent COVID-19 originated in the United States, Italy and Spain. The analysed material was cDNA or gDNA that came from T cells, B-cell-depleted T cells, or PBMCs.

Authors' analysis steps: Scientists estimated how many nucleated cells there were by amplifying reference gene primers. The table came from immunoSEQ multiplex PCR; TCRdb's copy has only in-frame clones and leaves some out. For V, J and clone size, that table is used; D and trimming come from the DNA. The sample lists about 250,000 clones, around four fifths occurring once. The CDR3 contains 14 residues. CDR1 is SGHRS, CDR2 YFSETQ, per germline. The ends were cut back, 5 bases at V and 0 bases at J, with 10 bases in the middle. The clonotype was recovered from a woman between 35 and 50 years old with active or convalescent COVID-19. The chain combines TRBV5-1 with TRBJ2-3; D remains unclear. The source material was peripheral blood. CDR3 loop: CASSPRFSTDTQYF. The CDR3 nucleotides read TGCGCCAGCAGTCCGCGGTTTAGCACAGATACGCAGTATTTT.